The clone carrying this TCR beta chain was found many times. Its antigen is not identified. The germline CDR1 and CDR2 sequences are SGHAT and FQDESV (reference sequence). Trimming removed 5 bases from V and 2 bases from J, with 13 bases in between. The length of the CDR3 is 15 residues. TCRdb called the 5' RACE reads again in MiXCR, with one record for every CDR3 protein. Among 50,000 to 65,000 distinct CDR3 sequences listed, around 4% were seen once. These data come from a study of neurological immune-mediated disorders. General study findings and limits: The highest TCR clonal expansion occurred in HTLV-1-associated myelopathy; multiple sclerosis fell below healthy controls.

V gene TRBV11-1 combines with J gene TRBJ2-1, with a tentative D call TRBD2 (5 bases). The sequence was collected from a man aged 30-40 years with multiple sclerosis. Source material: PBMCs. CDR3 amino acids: CASSRREFPYNEQFF. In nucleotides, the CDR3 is TGTGCCAGCAGCCGACGGGAATTCCCCTACAATGAGCAGTTCTTC.